This TCR beta chain was profiled in a study of CD8+ T cells in alopecia areata. Background on the study: The drug, oral tofacitinib, was given to treated patients at 5 to 10 mg twice daily.

Sequencing templates came from extracted RNA that was reverse transcribed into cDNA. Method: immunoSEQ multiplex PCR; TCRdb's copy keeps in-frame clones and lacks some. The sample holds some 130,000 clones, approximately 49% seen once. V lost 2 bases and J lost 4, with 14 bases in between. CDR3 length: 15 residues. Germline V gives CDR1 SGHVT, CDR2 SQSDAQ. The study team obtained lesional scalp punch biopsies and peripheral blood from alopecia areata patients. The V gene is TRBV7-4, the J gene TRBJ2-5; perhaps TRBD1 as D (5 bases). Sequences were derived from CD8+ T cells sorted from blood, sampled at week 0. The TCR sequence derives from a human donor with alopecia areata. In nucleotides, the CDR3 is TGTGCCAGCAGCTTAAACGCAGGGTTGGGAGAGACCCAGTACTTC. It encodes CASSLNAGLGETQYF.